This T cell receptor beta chain was sequenced in a study of OX40 agonist ivuxolimab in advanced cancers. Study conclusions and caveats: Expanded peripheral T-cell antigen specificity went undetermined. Expanded clones were, on average, more numerous among CD8+ T cells than CD4+. Clonal expansion was seen in CD4+ and CD8+ blood T cells by week 6 at 0.1 to 3.0 mg/kg.

Clones were sequenced by immunoSEQ multiplex PCR, and TCRdb holds only the in-frame ones, with some missing. The sample has roughly 89,000 clones; approximately 90% are singletons. Concerning this clone itself: Its antigen is not known. Other DNA variants within this sample encode the same CDR3.

The V gene's germline CDR1 is LGHNA and CDR2 YNFKEQ. Trimming cost V 0 bases and J 4 bases, with 9 bases left between them. This CDR3 region has 14 residues. Researchers took blood at baseline, on cycle 4 day 1, and on cycle 7 day 1. The clonotype originates from an adult with an advanced solid tumor such as melanoma, head and neck, liver or kidney cancer. J is TRBJ1-1 and V is TRBV4-2; no reliable D call. Sequenced here: CD4+ or CD8+ T cells sorted from blood, sampled in a trial of the OX40 agonist ivuxolimab. In DNA form, the CDR3 reads TGTGCCAGCAGCCAAGATGCGGGGAGCACTGAAGCTTTCTTT. It specifies CASSQDAGSTEAFF.